These T cell receptor beta chains were read from a single sample in a study of blood T cell repertoires in COVID-19. TCRdb's copy holds only in-frame clones and misses some; the assay was immunoSEQ multiplex PCR. This sample has some 200,000 clones; more than 75% occur once, and the top ten carry around 2.5%. Specimen: peripheral blood. The receptors were sampled from a man aged 35 to 55 with active or convalescent COVID-19. Both conserved end residues are part of each CDR3. The D gene is left open where the match is weak. Clone size is stated in some rows and not others, as once, few, many or a class when expanded.

size: .; J: TRBJ2-7; D: .; V: TRBV4-3; CDR3: CASSQDGADPYEQYF; DNA: TGCGCCAGCAGCCAAGATGGGGCAGATCCCTACGAGCAGTACTTC
size: .; J: TRBJ2-1; D: .; V: TRBV5-4; CDR3: CASSFPSPGHENEQFF; DNA: TGTGCCAGCAGCTTCCCCTCGCCGGGACACGAGAATGAGCAGTTCTTC
size: once; J: TRBJ2-4; D: TRBD1; V: TRBV5-1; CDR3: CASSPDRGKNIQYF; DNA: TGCGCCAGCAGCCCGGACAGGGGTAAAAACATTCAGTACTTC
size: .; J: TRBJ1-1; D: .; V: TRBV6-5; CDR3: CASSYSRQGQTEAFF; DNA: TGTGCCAGCAGTTACTCTAGGCAGGGGCAGACTGAAGCTTTCTTT
size: .; J: TRBJ1-5; D: .; V: TRBV7-2; CDR3: CASSSYINQPQHF; DNA: TGTGCCAGCAGCTCTTATATAAATCAGCCCCAGCATTTT
size: .; J: TRBJ2-7; D: TRBD1; V: TRBV4-1; CDR3: CASSQGLTGFASEQYF; DNA: TGCGCCAGCAGCCAAGGGCTGACAGGGTTCGCTTCCGAGCAGTACTTC
size: once; J: TRBJ2-5; D: TRBD1; V: TRBV2; CDR3: CASSELGGTGFFSGVETQYF; DNA: TGTGCCAGCAGTGAACTTGGTGGGACAGGTTTTTTCTCTGGGGTTGAGACCCAGTACTTC
size: .; J: TRBJ1-2; D: .; V: TRBV5-5; CDR3: CASSLFRGEVETSGYTF; DNA: TGTGCCAGCAGCTTGTTCCGCGGGGAAGTGGAGACCTCCGGCTACACCTTC
size: .; J: TRBJ2-1; D: .; V: TRBV5-5; CDR3: CASSLEAYNEQFF; DNA: TGTGCCAGCAGCTTGGAAGCATACAATGAGCAGTTCTTC
size: .; J: TRBJ2-1; D: .; V: TRBV19; CDR3: CASSVQGTEQFF; DNA: TGTGCCAGTAGTGTACAGGGTACTGAGCAGTTCTTC
size: few; J: TRBJ2-4; D: .; V: TRBV5-6; CDR3: CASSSAGLKNIQYF; DNA: TGTGCCAGCAGCTCGGCGGGCCTCAAAAACATTCAGTACTTC
size: .; J: TRBJ2-5; D: TRBD1; V: TRBV7-8; CDR3: CASSTAPDREYQETQYF; DNA: TGTGCCAGCAGCACCGCCCCGGACAGGGAATACCAAGAGACCCAGTACTTC
size: .; J: TRBJ1-4; D: .; V: TRBV4-3; CDR3: CASSPELVGAATNEKLFF; DNA: TGCGCCAGCAGCCCTGAATTGGTGGGAGCTGCAACTAATGAAAAACTGTTTTTT
size: .; J: TRBJ2-5; D: TRBD1; V: TRBV7-8; CDR3: CASSLAGTGQETQYF; DNA: TGTGCCAGCAGCTTAGCTGGGACAGGACAAGAGACCCAGTACTTC
size: .; J: TRBJ1-6; D: .; V: TRBV28; CDR3: CASSPPDSNNSPLHF; DNA: TGTGCCAGCAGCCCGCCTGACAGTAATAATTCACCCCTCCACTTT
size: .; J: TRBJ1-2; D: .; V: TRBV19; CDR3: CASSRDIINYGYTF; DNA: TGTGCCAGTTCCCGGGACATTATTAACTATGGCTACACCTTC
size: .; J: TRBJ1-4; D: .; V: TRBV10-3; CDR3: CATSGTNEKLFF; DNA: TGTGCCACCAGCGGGACAAATGAAAAACTGTTTTTT
size: .; J: TRBJ1-2; D: .; V: TRBV11-2; CDR3: CASSLDPGVSYGYTF; DNA: TGTGCCAGCAGCTTAGATCCAGGCGTTTCCTATGGCTACACCTTC
size: .; J: TRBJ2-7; D: TRBD2; V: TRBV9; CDR3: CASSGTSGGRLIYSYEQYF; DNA: TGTGCCAGCAGCGGGACTAGCGGGGGCCGCCTAATCTACTCCTACGAGCAGTACTTC
size: few; J: TRBJ2-3; D: TRBD2; V: TRBV6-4; CDR3: CASSASGGADTQYF; DNA: TGTGCCAGCAGTGCTAGCGGGGGGGCAGATACGCAGTATTTT
size: few; J: TRBJ2-1; D: TRBD2; V: TRBV4-1; CDR3: CASSQGLAGPYNEQFF; DNA: TGCGCCAGCAGCCAGGGACTAGCGGGGCCCTACAATGAGCAGTTCTTC
size: many; J: TRBJ1-1; D: .; V: TRBV3-1/TRBV3-2; CDR3: CASSRGLMNTEAFF; DNA: TGTGCCAGCAGCCGCGGACTGATGAACACTGAAGCTTTCTTT
size: .; J: TRBJ1-2; D: .; V: TRBV9; CDR3: CASSPGEGLRGYTF; DNA: TGTGCCAGCAGCCCCGGGGAGGGGCTTAGAGGCTACACCTTC
size: .; J: TRBJ1-3; D: .; V: TRBV10-1; CDR3: CASTQEREPGVLGNTIYF; DNA: TGCGCCAGTACACAGGAGCGGGAGCCAGGGGTTTTAGGAAACACCATATATTTT
size: .; J: TRBJ1-1; D: TRBD1; V: TRBV20-1; CDR3: CSASPTQGAYTEAFF; DNA: TGCAGTGCTAGTCCGACACAGGGGGCGTACACTGAAGCTTTCTTT
size: once; J: TRBJ1-5; D: .; V: TRBV19; CDR3: CASSDTQGGNQPQHF; DNA: TGTGCCAGTAGCGACACCCAAGGTGGCAATCAGCCCCAGCATTTT
size: few; J: TRBJ1-5; D: .; V: TRBV4-1; CDR3: CASSDPAGNQPQHF; DNA: TGCGCCAGCAGTGACCCTGCGGGCAATCAGCCCCAGCATTTT
size: .; J: TRBJ1-5; D: .; V: TRBV28; CDR3: CASSPGFSYQPQHF; DNA: TGTGCCAGCAGTCCAGGTTTTTCCTATCAGCCCCAGCATTTT